This T cell receptor beta chain was obtained from a study of long-term antiretroviral therapy in people with HIV. Trimming pared 5 bases from V and 1 base from J, leaving 19 bases between. Germline V gives CDR1 PRHDT, CDR2 FYEKMQ (reference sequence). This CDR3 contains 17 residues. Overall study findings and caveats: Nothing was known about ART adherence, viral resistance or changes in therapy.

With regard to this clone: Antigen: not known.

The run of the v3.0 immunoSEQ assay was at survey level. The assay was immunoSEQ multiplex PCR, and TCRdb's table has in-frame clones only and misses some. There are about 15,000 clones in the sample; just over 90% occur only once, and 10% to 15% lies in the top ten. The sequences come from unsorted PBMCs, collected 0.6 years after starting antiretroviral therapy. The rearrangement links TRBV13 to TRBJ2-3; the D gene could be TRBD1 or TRBD2 (6 bases each). The sequence came from a woman in her thirties or forties with HIV. The CDR3 DNA reads as TGTGCCAGCAGCCCCCCGGGTGTGGGGGGCCGCACAGATACGCAGTATTTT. Translating gives CASSPPGVGGRTDTQYF. The full variable domain, completed using reference TRBV13 and TRBJ2-3, is AAGVIQSPRHLIKEKRETATLKCYPIPRHDTVYWYQQGPGQDPQFLISFYEKMQSDKGSIPDRFSAQQFSDYHSELNMSSLELGDSALYFCASSPPGVGGRTDTQYFGPGTRLTVL.